The present TCR beta chain was sequenced within a study of cytomegalovirus exposure and HLA in healthy donors. Study-wide context: HLA-typed donors contributed approximately 92 million unique TCRs, which were held in an early data release.

Worth noting for this clone: Its antigen is not known.

The germline V gene has CDR1 MNHEY and CDR2 SMNVEV (reference sequence). This CDR3 comprises 15 residues. Germline trimming cut 5 bases from V and 6 bases from J; bases unmatched to any gene: 6. General study points: Altogether, 170 or so TCR beta chains were recorded as cytomegalovirus-associated.

At collection, donors were nominally healthy, but unrecorded immune exposures were probable. PCR was performed using 60 Vbeta and 13 Jbeta primers. TCRdb's copy holds only in-frame clones and misses some; the assay was immunoSEQ multiplex PCR. This table holds about 120,000 clones, under 80% found once. The chain links TRBV27 to TRBJ1-6; 8 nucleotides align to TRBD1. Sequenced material: PBMCs. This clonotype was sampled from a man aged 60-69 years in good health and CMV-seropositive. CDR3 coding DNA: TGTGCCAGCAGTCTTAAACAGGGGGGTAATTCACCCCTCCACTTT. Protein: CASSLKQGGNSPLHF.